This T cell receptor (beta chain) was captured in a study of blood T cell repertoires in COVID-19. The assay was immunoSEQ multiplex PCR, and TCRdb's table has in-frame clones only and misses some. This sample has about 140,000 clones; roughly 81% occur once, and the top ten carry roughly 9%. V was trimmed by 6 bases and J by 0 bases, leaving 17 bases between them. Germline V gene sequence: CDR1 SQVTM, CDR2 ANQGSEA. This CDR3 region has 16 residues. The specimen was peripheral blood. This clonotype originated in a woman aged 50 to 60 with active or convalescent COVID-19. The chain is built from TRBV29-1 and TRBJ1-4, with D tentatively TRBD1 (5 bases). The CDR3 sequence is CSVLGGGSATNEKLFF. The CDR3 DNA reads TGCAGCGTCCTCGGTGGGGGGAGCGCAACTAATGAAAAACTGTTTTTT.